Listed here is a single T cell receptor (beta chain). The germline V gene has CDR1 KGHDR and CDR2 SFDVKD. V lost 4 bases and J 3 bases, leaving 9 bases between the germline ends. This CDR3 is 14 amino acids long. Original methodology: Cell counts per sample came from amplifying reference gene primers. Some clones are missing from TCRdb's copy, which holds only in-frame ones; the method was immunoSEQ multiplex PCR. The DNA was the basis for D and trimming; V, J and clone size are from that table. Of 35,000 to 45,000 clones in the sample, about 88% were seen once. The source of the sample is a study of blood T cell repertoires in COVID-19. Overall study: From the United States, Italy and Spain came samples of acute and convalescent COVID-19.

The sample comprised peripheral blood. The chain uses TRBV24-1 and TRBJ1-3; D is perhaps TRBD1 (6 bases). The TCR comes from a human donor in a cohort sampled during active COVID-19. The CDR3 spells CATSEGANGNTIYF. The CDR3, as DNA: TGTGCCACCAGTGAGGGGGCAAATGGAAACACCATATATTTT.